This TCR beta chain was observed in a study of blood T cell repertoires in COVID-19. Method: immunoSEQ multiplex PCR; TCRdb's copy keeps in-frame clones and lacks some. This table has roughly 290,000 clones, more than 75% appearing once. Germline V gene lookup returns CDR1 MDHEN and CDR2 SYDVKM. The CDR3 totals 14 residues. The germline V and J ends were trimmed by 8 bases and 2 bases, with 14 bases remaining between them. This TCR was sampled from a woman aged 25 to 39 who had recovered from COVID-19. The chain is built from TRBV28 and TRBJ2-3; D is possibly TRBD2 (6 bases). The sample taken for sequencing was peripheral blood. The CDR3 nucleotides read TGTGCCAGCCACCCGGGACTCTTCACAGATACGCAGTATTTT. The encoded protein is CASHPGLFTDTQYF.